The T cell receptor beta chain described here comes from a study of cytomegalovirus exposure and HLA in healthy donors. Study information: Early release data held 80 million to 100 million unique TCRs from HLA-typed donors.

The primer mix had 60 Vbeta and 13 Jbeta primers. The method was immunoSEQ multiplex PCR; TCRdb's version includes in-frame clones alone and lacks a portion of them. The table lists 150,000 to 200,000 clones, around 78% of them singletons. Turning to this clone: The antigen is undetermined.

The germline V gene has CDR1 WSHSY and CDR2 SAAADI. The CDR3 loop spans 14 amino acids. Trimming took off 3 bases at V and 8 bases at J, with 11 bases between the two ends. Study-wide results and caveats: Only CMV serostatus was available as immune exposure information.

Sequences were obtained from PBMCs. This TCR derives from a woman in her 30s in good health and CMV-seropositive. This chain connects TRBV10-2 to TRBJ1-6; no reliable D call. Written as DNA, the CDR3 is TGCGCCAGCAGTGACAGTAGACTTGATTCACCCCTCCACTTT. Translated, it gives CASSDSRLDSPLHF.